The 15 T cell receptor beta chains given below trace back to one sample, sequenced in a study of cytomegalovirus exposure and HLA in healthy donors. In the PCR, 60 Vbeta and 13 Jbeta primers were used. Sequencing used immunoSEQ multiplex PCR; TCRdb keeps in-frame clones, though not all of them. The sample has some 120,000 clones, 84% seen once. Sequencing was carried out using PBMCs. These receptor sequences come from a woman between 18 and 29 years old in good health and CMV-seropositive.

The chain uses TRBV6-5 and TRBJ1-2, with 8 bases lining up with TRBD1. The trim removed 1 base at V and 4 bases at J, leaving 2 bases unmatched. The germline gives CDR1 MNHEY, CDR2 SVGAGI. The CDR3 sequence is 14 residues long. The CDR3 spells CASSYLGTGYGYTF. DNA of the CDR3: TGTGCCAGCAGTTACTTAGGGACAGGCTATGGCTACACCTTC.

The CDR3 reads CASSAPQGSSPLHF. DNA of the CDR3: TGTGCCAGCAGTGCACCACAGGGAAGCTCACCCCTCCACTTT. The gene calls are TRBV28 and TRBJ1-6; D may be TRBD1 (6 bases). V was pared by 5 bases and J by 10 bases, with 15 bases between. The CDR3 covers 14 residues. Germline V gene sequence: CDR1 MDHEN, CDR2 SYDVKM.

The V gene is TRBV27, the J gene TRBJ2-2; possibly TRBD2 for D (6 bases). Germline V gene sequence: CDR1 MNHEY, CDR2 SMNVEV (reference sequence). This CDR3 contains 14 residues. Trimming shortened V by 6 bases and J by 3 bases, and 11 bases separated the two germline ends. Here the CDR3 DNA reads TGTGCCAGCAGCCGACTAGAGGACACCGGGGAGCTGTTTTTT. Translating it yields CASSRLEDTGELFF.

The gene calls are TRBV5-5 and TRBJ2-7; D unresolved. There are 13 residues in the CDR3. Germline-derived CDR1 and CDR2 are SGHKS and YYEKEE (reference sequence). Trimming stripped 1 base from V and 4 bases from J, with 9 bases between. CDR3 bases: TGTGCCAGCAGCTTGCTGACAATGTACGAGCAGTACTTC. Protein product: CASSLLTMYEQYF.

J is TRBJ2-7 and V is TRBV10-3, with no clear D. The germline gives CDR1 ENHRY, CDR2 SYGVKD. Between the trimmed V and J ends, which lost 1 base and 5 bases, there was a span of 6 bases. This CDR3 contains 12 residues. Here the CDR3 DNA reads TGTGCCATCAGTGAGTTATCGGACGAGCAGTACTTC. This encodes CAISELSDEQYF.

The V gene is TRBV4-1, the J gene TRBJ1-4; 8 positions match TRBD1. This CDR3 contains 15 residues. Germline CDR1 reads MGHRA; CDR2 reads YSYEKL. V trimming: 1 base; J trimming: 8 bases; junction bases outside the gene matches: 6. CDR3 sequence reads: CASSQAGTGQEKLFF. CDR3 coding DNA: TGCGCCAGCAGCCAAGCCGGGACAGGACAAGAAAAACTGTTTTTT.

This chain joins TRBV10-3 and TRBJ2-3; 11 nucleotides line up with TRBD2. The CDR3 runs 15 residues. V was pared by 8 bases and J by 2 bases, with 6 bases of the junction left unmatched. The V gene's germline CDR1 is ENHRY and CDR2 SYGVKD. This CDR3 is CAISSGGSTTDTQYF. The CDR3 coding sequence is TGTGCCATCTCTAGCGGGGGGTCAACCACAGATACGCAGTATTTT.

The chain is built from TRBV7-2 and TRBJ1-2; D gene unclear. The CDR3 is 15 amino acids. V lost 0 bases and J 4 bases, leaving 12 bases between the germline ends. Germline CDR1 reads SGHTA; CDR2 reads FQGNSA. The CDR3 region is CASSLALGVAYGYTF. CDR3 coding DNA: TGTGCCAGCAGCTTAGCGCTGGGCGTTGCCTATGGCTACACCTTC.

The chain joins TRBV7-9 to TRBJ2-3; D may be TRBD1 (5 bases). In germline, CDR1 is SEHNR, CDR2 FQNEAQ (reference sequence). The V and J ends lost 3 bases and 0 bases respectively, with 7 bases between them. The length of the CDR3 is 14 residues. CDR3 amino acids: CASSLYRSTDTQYF. CDR3 DNA sequence: TGTGCCAGCAGCTTGTACAGGAGCACAGATACGCAGTATTTT.

V and J are TRBV19 and TRBJ2-3; 11 bases map to TRBD2. The CDR3 contains 14 residues. After removal of 6 bases from V and 6 bases from J, the junction contained 5 bases not matched to a gene. Germline V gives CDR1 LNHDA, CDR2 SQIVND (reference sequence). The DNA for the CDR3 is TGTGCCAGTAGCAGACTAGCGGGGCCGGATACGCAGTATTTT. Translation: CASSRLAGPDTQYF.

The chain combines TRBV12-1 with TRBJ2-5; the D call in the table, TRBD2, was not verified against the DNA. TRBV12-1 constitutes a pseudogene. The CDR3 has 16 residues. CDR3 DNA: TGTGCCAGCAGCTTCGCCCTGGACCGGAGGGGAGAGACCCAGTACTTC. This encodes CASSFALDRRGETQYF.

This sequence joins TRBV5-1 and TRBJ2-7; maybe TRBD2 (5 bases). The CDR3 is 16 residues long. Germline-derived CDR1 and CDR2 are SGHRS and YFSETQ. V dropped 2 bases and J dropped 0 bases, with 15 bases sitting between them. CDR3: CASSLSPRASSYEQYF. The CDR3 bases are TGCGCCAGCAGCTTAAGCCCGCGGGCGAGCTCCTACGAGCAGTACTTC. The variable domain in full, completed from reference TRBV5-1 and TRBJ2-7, reads KAGVTQTPRYLIKTRGQQVTLSCSPISGHRSVSWYQQTPGQGLQFLFEYFSETQRNKGNFPGRFSGRQFSNSRSEMNVSTLELGDSALYLCASSLSPRASSYEQYFGPGTRLTVT.

In its sample, this clone was seen once. This chain joins TRBV2 and TRBJ2-2; 9 positions agree with TRBD2. J gave up 7 bases and V 2 bases, and 8 bases lay outside the gene matches. The CDR3 has 16 amino acids. Germline V CDR1 and CDR2: SNHLY, FYNNEI. In DNA form, the CDR3 reads TGTGCCAGCAGTGAATGGCTAGCGGGGTATAACGGGGAGCTGTTTTTT. Translating it yields CASSEWLAGYNGELFF.

The chain combines TRBV5-4 with TRBJ2-5; D ambiguous. V lost 6 bases, J lost 5 bases, and 14 bases lay in between. Germline V gene sequence: CDR1 SGHNT, CDR2 YYREEE (reference sequence). The CDR3 consists of 13 residues. CDR3 coding DNA: TGTGCCAGCACCCCTGGGCCCTCGGAGACCCAGTACTTC. Its translation: CASTPGPSETQYF. The full variable domain, with the rest looked up from reference TRBV5-4 and TRBJ2-5, is ETGVTQSPTHLIKTRGQQVTLRCSSQSGHNTVSWYQQALGQGPQFIFQYYREEENGRGNFPPRFSGLQFPNYSSELNVNALELDDSALYLCASTPGPSETQYFGPGTRLLVL.

The chain joins TRBV19 to TRBJ1-5; TRBD1 matches at 7 bases. CDR3 size: 14 residues. The germline V gene has CDR1 LNHDA and CDR2 SQIVND (reference sequence). V was clipped by 5 bases and J by 2 bases; unmatched bases: 3. CDR3 protein: CASSPRGGNQPQHF. Written as DNA, the CDR3 is TGTGCCAGTAGTCCCAGGGGGGGCAATCAGCCCCAGCATTTT.